The 15 T cell receptor beta chains below all came from one sample that was sequenced in a study of shared clonotypes between healthy human individuals. The table came from immunoSEQ multiplex PCR; TCRdb's copy has only in-frame clones and leaves some out. The sample includes 750,000 to 1,000,000 clones, 80% to 95% of them seen just once. CD45RO-negative, CCR7-positively selected cells formed the naive CD8 fraction, excluding terminally differentiated effector memory CD45RA+ cells. What was sequenced was naive CD8+ T cells sorted from blood. The source of these receptors is a man aged 25 to 40 in good health.

The gene calls are TRBV10-3 and TRBJ2-4; TRBD1 might be the D (5 bases). The CDR3 runs to 18 residues. CDR1 is ENHRY, CDR2 SYGVKD, per germline. Between the trimmed V and J ends, which lost 1 base and 1 base, there was a span of 17 bases. The CDR3 region has the DNA TGTGCCATCAGTGAGTTACCCAGGGAAAGTATGGCCAAAAACATTCAGTACTTC. Protein: CAISELPRESMAKNIQYF.

The V and J genes are TRBV5-6 and TRBJ1-2; 9 positions agree with TRBD1. The germline V gene has CDR1 SGHDT and CDR2 YYEEEE. Losses at the gene ends were 6 bases for V and 3 bases for J; bases not matched to a gene: 6. The CDR3 contains 14 residues. CDR3 protein: CASTRDREDYGYTF. CDR3 DNA: TGTGCCAGCACCCGGGACAGGGAAGACTATGGCTACACCTTC.

The chain couples TRBV4-1 to TRBJ1-5; maybe TRBD1 (6 bases). Germline CDR1 reads MGHRA; CDR2 reads YSYEKL. CDR3 length: 13 amino acids. Trimming stripped 3 bases from V and 10 bases from J, with 13 bases between. CDR3 sequence (DNA): TGCGCCAGCAGCCAGGGGGGCACTAGACCCCAGCATTTT. Its translation: CASSQGGTRPQHF.

The genes are TRBV21-1 and TRBJ1-2; the table assigns TRBD1, which was not confirmed against the DNA. TRBV21-1 counts as a pseudogene. The CDR3 loop spans 15 amino acids. CDR3 sequence: CASSKTGRPNYGYTF. In DNA, the CDR3 is TGTGCCAGCAGCAAGACAGGAAGGCCTAACTATGGCTACACCTTC.

The chain couples TRBV5-4 to TRBJ1-5, with 7 bases lining up with TRBD1. V gave up 3 bases and J gave up 3 bases; unmatched junction bases: 6. CDR1 and CDR2 from the germline V gene are SGHNT and YYREEE (reference sequence). The CDR3 is made up of 15 amino acids. CDR3 region: CASSSGTEHNQPQHF. In DNA, the CDR3 is TGTGCCAGCAGCTCCGGGACAGAACACAATCAGCCCCAGCATTTT.

This clone was picked up many times. At the DNA level, this CDR3 is encoded by other sequences in the same sample as well. V and J are TRBV6-5 and TRBJ2-7, with 7 bases lining up with TRBD2. CDR1 and CDR2 from the germline V gene are MNHEY and SVGAGI. The CDR3 runs to 14 residues. V lost 2 bases, J lost 4 bases, and 5 bases stayed unmatched. CDR3 residues: CASSYGTGGYEQYF. Here the CDR3 DNA reads TGTGCCAGCAGTTACGGTACGGGAGGTTACGAGCAGTACTTC.

The rearrangement uses TRBV7-8 and TRBJ2-7, with 7 bases that match TRBD1. Trimming took 6 bases from V and 3 from J; bases not matched to a gene: 17. Germline lookup yields CDR1 SGHVS and CDR2 FQNEAQ. There are 17 residues in the CDR3. CDR3 nucleotide sequence: TGTGCCAGCAGTCCCCAGGGGTGGGACAGCAGAAACTACGAGCAGTACTTC. It specifies CASSPQGWDSRNYEQYF.

The chain employs TRBV7-9 and TRBJ2-2, with D tentatively TRBD1 (5 bases). Germline V CDR1 and CDR2: SEHNR, FQNEAQ (reference sequence). The CDR3 spans 15 residues. Deletions cut 5 bases from V and 4 bases from J, with 14 bases between. CDR3 region: CASSDGQGLTGELFF. CDR3 coding DNA: TGTGCCAGCAGCGACGGACAAGGGCTCACCGGGGAGCTGTTTTTT.

The CDR3 region is CASSQEFLGGARETQYF. CDR3 DNA sequence: TGCGCCAGCAGCCAAGAATTCTTGGGTGGGGCACGAGAGACCCAGTACTTC. The rearrangement links TRBV4-3 to TRBJ2-5; D perhaps matches TRBD1 (5 bases). In germline, CDR1 is LGHNA, CDR2 YSLEER. The CDR3 contains 17 residues. Trimming stripped 0 bases from V and 4 bases from J, with 18 bases between.

This clone has only one observation. J is TRBJ1-3 and V is TRBV29-1, with 12 bases fitting TRBD1. Germline-derived CDR1 and CDR2 are SQVTM and ANQGSEA. J was trimmed by 4 bases and V by 4 bases; bases with no gene match: 8. The CDR3 contains 16 residues. The CDR3 loop is CSVAAPGQGAGNTIYF. The CDR3 region has the DNA TGCAGCGTTGCGGCACCGGGACAGGGGGCGGGAAACACCATATATTTT.

On this clone itself: One junction end does not reproduce the germline sequence, and a read error may be involved. The CDR3 is CASSLYYEQFF. The CDR3 DNA is TGTGCCAGCAGCCTCTACTATGAGCAGTTCTTC. The chain carries TRBV11-2 and TRBJ2-1; D gene unclear. This CDR3 is built from 11 residues. CDR1 is SGHAT, CDR2 FQNNGV, per germline.

The rearrangement uses TRBV28 and TRBJ1-4; D ambiguous. V gave up 2 bases and J gave up 0 bases, with 13 bases separating them. Germline CDR1 and CDR2: MDHEN and SYDVKM. This CDR3 has 17 amino acids. In DNA, the CDR3 is TGTGCCAGCAGTTTACCACGTCCGTCTGCAACTAATGAAAAACTGTTTTTT. It yields the protein CASSLPRPSATNEKLFF. The complete variable domain, with remaining parts taken from reference TRBV28 and TRBJ1-4, reads DVKVTQSSRYLVKRTGEKVFLECVQDMDHENMFWYRQDPGLGLRLIYFSYDVKMKEKGDIPEGYSVSREKKERFSLILESASTNQTSMYLCASSLPRPSATNEKLFFGSGTQLSVL.

This clone was counted once. The gene calls are TRBV6-5 and TRBJ2-1; 8 bases fit TRBD2. The CDR3 sequence is 16 residues long. Trimming took 0 bases from V and 8 from J; bases not matched to a gene: 9. CDR1 MNHEY and CDR2 SVGAGI come from the germline V gene. CDR3 in DNA: TGTGCCAGCAGTTACTCGATGGCGGGAGGAGGGTATGAGCAGTTCTTC. Residues: CASSYSMAGGGYEQFF.

The V gene is TRBV19, the J gene TRBJ1-5; D is unresolved. The CDR3 sequence is 14 residues long. Germline CDR1 reads LNHDA; CDR2 reads SQIVND (reference sequence). Between the trimmed V and J ends, which lost 3 bases and 7 bases, there was a span of 13 bases. CDR3 in amino acids: CASSILGLGQPQHF. CDR3 bases: TGTGCCAGTAGTATTTTAGGGCTTGGGCAGCCCCAGCATTTT. Based on the CDR3 plus reference TRBV19 and TRBJ1-5, the full variable domain is DGGITQSPKYLFRKEGQNVTLSCEQNLNHDAMYWYRQDPGQGLRLIYYSQIVNDFQKGDIAEGYSVSREKKESFPLTVTSAQKNPTAFYLCASSILGLGQPQHFGDGTRLSIL.

J is TRBJ2-1 and V is TRBV4-3; a weak D match, TRBD1 (6 bases). Trimming shortened V by 3 bases and J by 6 bases, and 21 bases separated the two germline ends. From germline, CDR1 is LGHNA and CDR2 YSLEER. This CDR3 spans 17 amino acids. DNA for the CDR3: TGCGCCAGCAGCCAGACCTCCGGGACACAGACATTCAATGAGCAGTTCTTC. This codes for CASSQTSGTQTFNEQFF.